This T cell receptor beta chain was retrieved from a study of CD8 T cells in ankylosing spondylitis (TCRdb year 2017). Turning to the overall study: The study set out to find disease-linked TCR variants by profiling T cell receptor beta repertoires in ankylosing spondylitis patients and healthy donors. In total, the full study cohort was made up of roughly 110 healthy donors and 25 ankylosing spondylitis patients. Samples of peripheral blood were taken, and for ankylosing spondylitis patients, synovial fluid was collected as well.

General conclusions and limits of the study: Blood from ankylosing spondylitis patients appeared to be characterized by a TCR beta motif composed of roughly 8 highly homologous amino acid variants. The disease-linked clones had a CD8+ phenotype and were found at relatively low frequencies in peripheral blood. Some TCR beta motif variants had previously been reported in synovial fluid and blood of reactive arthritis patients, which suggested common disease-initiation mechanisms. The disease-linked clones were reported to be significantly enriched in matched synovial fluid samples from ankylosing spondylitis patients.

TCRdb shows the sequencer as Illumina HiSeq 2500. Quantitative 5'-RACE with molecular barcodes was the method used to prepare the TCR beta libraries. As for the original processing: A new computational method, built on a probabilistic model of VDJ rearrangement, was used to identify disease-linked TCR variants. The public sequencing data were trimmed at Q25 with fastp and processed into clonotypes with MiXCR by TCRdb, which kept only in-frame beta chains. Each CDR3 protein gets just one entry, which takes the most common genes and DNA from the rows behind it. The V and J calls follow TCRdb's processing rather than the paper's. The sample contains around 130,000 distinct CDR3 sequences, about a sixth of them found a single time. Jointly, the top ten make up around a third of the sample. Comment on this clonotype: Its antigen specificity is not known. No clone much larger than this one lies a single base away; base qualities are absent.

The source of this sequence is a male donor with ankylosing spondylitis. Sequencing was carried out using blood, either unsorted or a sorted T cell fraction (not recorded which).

Read as DNA, the sequence is TGTGCCAGCGGTGTCCAGGGGAGCTCCTACGAGCAGTACTTC. It codes for CASGVQGSSYEQYF. Recombination connected TRBV6-1 to TRBJ2-7; a weak D assignment points to TRBD1 (6 bases agree). The CDR3 goes from the cysteine to the phenylalanine over 14 residues. Only the CDR3 DNA stays, 42 bases, in frame from base 1. V is cut by 8 bases and J by 0 bases, and the space between the germline ends is 14 bases. Based on the germline V gene, the CDR1 and CDR2 sequences are MNHNS and SASEGT.